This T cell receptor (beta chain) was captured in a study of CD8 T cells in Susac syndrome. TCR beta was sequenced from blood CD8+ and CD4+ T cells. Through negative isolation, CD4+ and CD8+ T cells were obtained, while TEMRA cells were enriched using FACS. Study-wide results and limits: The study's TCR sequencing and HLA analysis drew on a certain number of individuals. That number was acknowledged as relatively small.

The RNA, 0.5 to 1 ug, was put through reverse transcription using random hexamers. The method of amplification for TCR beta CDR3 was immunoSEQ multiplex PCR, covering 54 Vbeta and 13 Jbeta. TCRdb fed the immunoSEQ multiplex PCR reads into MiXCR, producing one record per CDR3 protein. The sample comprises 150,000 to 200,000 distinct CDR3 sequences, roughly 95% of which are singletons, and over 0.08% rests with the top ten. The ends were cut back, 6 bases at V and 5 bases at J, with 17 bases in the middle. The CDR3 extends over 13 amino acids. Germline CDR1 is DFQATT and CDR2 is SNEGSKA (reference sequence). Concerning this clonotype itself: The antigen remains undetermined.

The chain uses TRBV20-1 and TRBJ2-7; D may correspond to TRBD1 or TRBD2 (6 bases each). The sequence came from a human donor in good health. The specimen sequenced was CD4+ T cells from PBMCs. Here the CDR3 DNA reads TGCAGTGCCAGCTGGGGGGCGCTGGACGAGCAGTACTTC. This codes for CSASWGALDEQYF.